This section outlines one T cell receptor beta chain sequence together with its context. The length of the CDR3 is 15 residues. Trimming stripped 4 bases from V and 6 bases from J, with 19 bases between. Germline loops: CDR1 KGHSH, CDR2 LQKENI. This record comes from a study of blood T cell repertoires in COVID-19. Study overall: Italy, Spain and the United States were the sources of the convalescent and acute COVID-19 samples.

Produced via immunoSEQ multiplex PCR; TCRdb's table is partial and in-frame only. The sample yields approximately 160,000 clones, around 85% seen once. The clonotype comes from a woman between 65 and 79 years old with acute or convalescent COVID-19. Material for sequencing was peripheral blood. The chain is built from TRBV18 and TRBJ2-7, with a tentative D call TRBD2 (6 bases). The CDR3 sequence is CASSRGKGGISEQYF. In DNA, the CDR3 is TGTGCCAGCTCACGGGGTAAGGGCGGGATTTCCGAGCAGTACTTC.